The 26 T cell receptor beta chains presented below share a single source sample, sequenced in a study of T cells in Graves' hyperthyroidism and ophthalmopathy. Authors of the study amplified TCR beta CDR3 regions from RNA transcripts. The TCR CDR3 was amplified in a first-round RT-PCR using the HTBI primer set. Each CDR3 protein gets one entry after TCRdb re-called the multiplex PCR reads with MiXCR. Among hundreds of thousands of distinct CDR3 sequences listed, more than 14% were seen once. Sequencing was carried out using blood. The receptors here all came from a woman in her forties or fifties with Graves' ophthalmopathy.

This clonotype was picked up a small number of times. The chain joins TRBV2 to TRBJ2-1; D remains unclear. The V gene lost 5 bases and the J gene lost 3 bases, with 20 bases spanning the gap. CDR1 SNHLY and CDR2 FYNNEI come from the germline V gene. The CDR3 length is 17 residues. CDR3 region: CASSSVSTGYFYNEQFF. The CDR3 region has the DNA TGTGCCAGCAGTTCCGTATCTACTGGGTATTTCTACAATGAGCAGTTCTTC. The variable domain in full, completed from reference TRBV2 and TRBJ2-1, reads EPEVTQTPSHQVTQMGQEVILRCVPISNHLYFYWYRQILGQKVEFLVSFYNNEISEKSEIFDDQFSVERPDGSNFTLKIRSTKLEDSAMYFCASSSVSTGYFYNEQFFGPGTRLTVL.

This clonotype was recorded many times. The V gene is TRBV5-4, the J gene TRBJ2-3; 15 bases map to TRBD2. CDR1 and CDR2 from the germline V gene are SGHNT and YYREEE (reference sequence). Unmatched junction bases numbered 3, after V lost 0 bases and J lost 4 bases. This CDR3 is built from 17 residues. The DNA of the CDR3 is TGTGCCAGCAGCTTGGCGGGACTAGCGGGAGGATCAGATACGCAGTATTTT. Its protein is CASSLAGLAGGSDTQYF.

CDR3: CASSQGPGLADYNEQFF. CDR3 nucleotides: TGCGCCAGCAGCCAAGGACCGGGACTAGCGGACTACAATGAGCAGTTCTTC. The chain combines TRBV4-1 with TRBJ2-1, with 11 bases fitting TRBD2. The V gene's germline CDR1 is MGHRA and CDR2 YSYEKL. The length of the CDR3 is 17 residues. V lost 1 base, J lost 3 bases, and 5 bases stayed unmatched.

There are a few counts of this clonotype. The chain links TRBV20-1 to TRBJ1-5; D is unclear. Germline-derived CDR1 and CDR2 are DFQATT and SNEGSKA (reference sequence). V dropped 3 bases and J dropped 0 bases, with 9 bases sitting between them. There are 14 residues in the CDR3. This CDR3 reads CSASRLPSNQPQHF. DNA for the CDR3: TGCAGTGCTAGCCGACTACCTAGCAATCAGCCCCAGCATTTT.

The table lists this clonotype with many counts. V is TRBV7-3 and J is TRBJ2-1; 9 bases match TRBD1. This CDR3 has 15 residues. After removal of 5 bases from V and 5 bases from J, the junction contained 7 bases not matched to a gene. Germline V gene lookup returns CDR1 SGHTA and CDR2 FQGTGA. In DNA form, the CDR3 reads TGTGCCAGCAGCAACCGGGACAGGGTAGACAATGAGCAGTTCTTC. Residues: CASSNRDRVDNEQFF. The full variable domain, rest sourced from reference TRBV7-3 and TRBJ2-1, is GAGVSQTPSNKVTEKGKYVELRCDPISGHTALYWYRQSLGQGPEFLIYFQGTGAADDSGLPNDRFFAVRPEGSVSTLKIQRTERGDSAVYLCASSNRDRVDNEQFFGPGTRLTVL.

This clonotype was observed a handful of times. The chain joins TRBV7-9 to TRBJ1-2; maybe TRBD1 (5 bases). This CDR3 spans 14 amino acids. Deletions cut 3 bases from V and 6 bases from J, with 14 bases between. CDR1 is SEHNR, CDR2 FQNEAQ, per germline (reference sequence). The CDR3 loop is CASSFSSRDDGYTF. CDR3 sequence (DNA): TGTGCCAGCAGCTTCTCGTCCCGGGACGATGGCTACACCTTC. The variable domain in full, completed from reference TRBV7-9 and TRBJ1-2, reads DTGVSQNPRHKITKRGQNVTFRCDPISEHNRLYWYRQTLGQGPEFLTYFQNEAQLEKSRLLSDRFSAERPKGSFSTLEIQRTEQGDSAMYLCASSFSSRDDGYTFGSGTRLTVV.

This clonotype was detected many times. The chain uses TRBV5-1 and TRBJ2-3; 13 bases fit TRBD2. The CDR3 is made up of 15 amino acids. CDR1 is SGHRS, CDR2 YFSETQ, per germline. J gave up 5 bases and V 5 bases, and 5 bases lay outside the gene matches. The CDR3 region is CASSTSGRAGDTQYF. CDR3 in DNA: TGCGCCAGCAGTACTAGCGGGAGGGCAGGAGATACGCAGTATTTT.

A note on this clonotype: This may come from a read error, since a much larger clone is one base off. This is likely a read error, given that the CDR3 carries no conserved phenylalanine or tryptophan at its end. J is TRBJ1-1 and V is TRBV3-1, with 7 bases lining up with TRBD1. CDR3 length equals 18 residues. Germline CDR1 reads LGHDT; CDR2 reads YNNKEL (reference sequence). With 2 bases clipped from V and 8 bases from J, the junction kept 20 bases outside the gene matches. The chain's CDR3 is CASSQFWTGALESGEAFL. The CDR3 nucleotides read TGTGCCAGCAGCCAATTTTGGACAGGAGCTTTAGAATCGGGCGAAGCTTTCCTT.

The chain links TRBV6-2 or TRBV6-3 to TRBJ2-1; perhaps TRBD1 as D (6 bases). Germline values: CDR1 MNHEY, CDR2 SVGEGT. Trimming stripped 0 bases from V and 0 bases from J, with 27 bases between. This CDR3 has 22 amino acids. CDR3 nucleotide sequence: TGTGCCAGCAGTTACTCCGCGGGCGCAGGGGTAGTAGAAGGACCCTCCTACAATGAGCAGTTCTTC. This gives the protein CASSYSAGAGVVEGPSYNEQFF.

The CDR3 is CASSLQRDQQFF. Written as DNA, the CDR3 is TGTGCCAGCAGCCTACAGCGGGATCAGCAGTTCTTC. The chain joins TRBV9 to TRBJ2-1; TRBD2 matches 7 bases. V shed 4 bases and J 11 bases; nucleotides not matched to a gene: 6. The CDR3 extends over 12 amino acids. Germline V gene sequence: CDR1 SGDLS, CDR2 YYNGEE. The entire variable domain, with the rest obtained from reference TRBV9 and TRBJ2-1, is as follows: DSGVTQTPKHLITATGQRVTLRCSPRSGDLSVYWYQQSLDQGLQFLIQYYNGEERAKGNILERFSAQQFPDLHSELNLSSLELGDSALYFCASSLQRDQQFFGPGTRLTVL.

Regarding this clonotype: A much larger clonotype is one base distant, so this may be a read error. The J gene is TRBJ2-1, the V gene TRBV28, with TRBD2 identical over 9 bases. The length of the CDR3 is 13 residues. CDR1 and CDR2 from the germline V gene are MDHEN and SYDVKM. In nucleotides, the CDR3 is TGTGCCGGCAGCATTAGCGGGAGCGGTGAGCAGTTCTTC. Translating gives CAGSISGSGEQFF.

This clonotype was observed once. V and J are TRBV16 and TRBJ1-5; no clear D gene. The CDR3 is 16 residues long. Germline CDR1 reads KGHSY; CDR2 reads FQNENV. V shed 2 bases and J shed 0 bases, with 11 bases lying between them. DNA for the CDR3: TGTGCCAGCAGCCAAACACCGGGCAATAGCAATCAGCCCCAGCATTTT. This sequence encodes CASSQTPGNSNQPQHF.

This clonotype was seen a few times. CDR3 in amino acids: CASSQEDQSSYEQYF. The CDR3 DNA reads TGTGCCAGCAGCCAAGAAGACCAGAGCTCCTACGAGCAGTACTTC. The gene calls are TRBV14 and TRBJ2-7; D gene ambiguous. V was clipped by 0 bases and J by 0 bases, with 9 bases between them. The CDR3 length is 15 residues. Germline-derived CDR1 and CDR2 are SGHDN and FVKESK.

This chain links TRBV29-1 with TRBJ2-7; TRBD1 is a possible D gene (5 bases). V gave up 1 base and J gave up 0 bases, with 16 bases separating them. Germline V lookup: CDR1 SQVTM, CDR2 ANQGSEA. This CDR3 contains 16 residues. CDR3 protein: CSVEGHRAQGSYEQYF. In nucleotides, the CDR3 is TGCAGCGTTGAAGGTCACCGGGCCCAGGGCTCCTACGAGCAGTACTTC.

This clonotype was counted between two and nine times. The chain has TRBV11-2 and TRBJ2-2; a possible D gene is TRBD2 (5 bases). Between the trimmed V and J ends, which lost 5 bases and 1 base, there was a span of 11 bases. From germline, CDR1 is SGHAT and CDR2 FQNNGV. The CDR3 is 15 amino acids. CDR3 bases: TGTGCCAGCAGCCAGAGCGGCGGGAACACCGGGGAGCTGTTTTTT. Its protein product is CASSQSGGNTGELFF.

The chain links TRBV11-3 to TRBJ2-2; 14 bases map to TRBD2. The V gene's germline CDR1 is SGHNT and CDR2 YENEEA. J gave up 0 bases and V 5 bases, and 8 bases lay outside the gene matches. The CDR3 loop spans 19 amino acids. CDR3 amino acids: CASSARLAGGPANTGELFF. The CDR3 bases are TGTGCCAGCAGCGCCCGACTAGCGGGAGGGCCCGCGAACACCGGGGAGCTGTTTTTT.

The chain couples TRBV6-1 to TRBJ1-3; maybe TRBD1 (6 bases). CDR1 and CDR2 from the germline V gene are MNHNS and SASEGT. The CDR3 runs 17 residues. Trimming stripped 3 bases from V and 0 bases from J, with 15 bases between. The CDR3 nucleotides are TGTGCCAGCAGTGAGGGGGCTGGGAGCGCCTCTGGAAACACCATATATTTT. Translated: CASSEGAGSASGNTIYF.

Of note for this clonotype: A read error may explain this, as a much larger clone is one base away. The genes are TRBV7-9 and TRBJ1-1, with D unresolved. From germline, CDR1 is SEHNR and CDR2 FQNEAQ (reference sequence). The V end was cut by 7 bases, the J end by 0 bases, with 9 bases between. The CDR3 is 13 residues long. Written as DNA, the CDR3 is TGTGCCAGCATCACGGGGATGAACACTGAAGCTTTCTTT. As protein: CASITGMNTEAFF.

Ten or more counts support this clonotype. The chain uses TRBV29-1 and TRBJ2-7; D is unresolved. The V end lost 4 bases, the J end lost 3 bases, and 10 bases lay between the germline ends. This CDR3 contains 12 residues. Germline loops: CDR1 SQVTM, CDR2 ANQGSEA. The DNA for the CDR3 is TGCAGCGTTGGGCACAACCACTACGAGCAGTACTTC. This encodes CSVGHNHYEQYF.

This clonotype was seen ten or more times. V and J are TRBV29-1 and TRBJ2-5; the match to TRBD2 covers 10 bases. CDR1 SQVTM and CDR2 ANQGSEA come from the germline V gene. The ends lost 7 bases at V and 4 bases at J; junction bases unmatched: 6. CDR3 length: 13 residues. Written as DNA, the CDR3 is TGCAGCGCTTTAGCGGGAGGAGGAGAGACCCAGTACTTC. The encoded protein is CSALAGGGETQYF.

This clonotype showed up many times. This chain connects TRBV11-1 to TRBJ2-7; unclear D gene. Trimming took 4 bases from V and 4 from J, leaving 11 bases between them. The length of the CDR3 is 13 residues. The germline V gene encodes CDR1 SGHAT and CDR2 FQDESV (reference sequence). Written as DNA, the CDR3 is TGTGCCAGCAGCTCGGACCCACGGTACGAGCAGTACTTC. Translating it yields CASSSDPRYEQYF.

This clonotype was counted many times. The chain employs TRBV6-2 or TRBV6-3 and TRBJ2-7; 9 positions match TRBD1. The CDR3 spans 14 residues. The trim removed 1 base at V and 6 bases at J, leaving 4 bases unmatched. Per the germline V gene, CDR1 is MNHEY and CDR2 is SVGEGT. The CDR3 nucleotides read TGTGCCAGCAGTTACTACGGGACAGGGATCGAGCAGTACTTC. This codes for CASSYYGTGIEQYF.

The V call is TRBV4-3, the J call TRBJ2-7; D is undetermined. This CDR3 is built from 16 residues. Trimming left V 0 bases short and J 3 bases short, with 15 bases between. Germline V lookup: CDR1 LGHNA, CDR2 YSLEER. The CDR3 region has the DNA TGCGCCAGCAGCCAAGAACCGGCTGGTTCGGTCTACGAGCAGTACTTC. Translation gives CASSQEPAGSVYEQYF.

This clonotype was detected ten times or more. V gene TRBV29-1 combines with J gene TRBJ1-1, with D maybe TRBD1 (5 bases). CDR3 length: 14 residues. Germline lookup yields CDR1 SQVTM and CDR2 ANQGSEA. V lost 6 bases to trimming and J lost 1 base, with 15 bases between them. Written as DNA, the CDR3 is TGCAGCGTGAGAGGTGGGGGGGAGAACACTGAAGCTTTCTTT. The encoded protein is CSVRGGGENTEAFF.

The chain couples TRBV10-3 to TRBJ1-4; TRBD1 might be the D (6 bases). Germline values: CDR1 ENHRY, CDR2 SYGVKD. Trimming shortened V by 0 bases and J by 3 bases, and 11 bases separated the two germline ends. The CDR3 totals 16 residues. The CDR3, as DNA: TGTGCCATCAGTGAGTCCGATCAGGGGCCTAATGAAAAACTGTTTTTT. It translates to CAISESDQGPNEKLFF.

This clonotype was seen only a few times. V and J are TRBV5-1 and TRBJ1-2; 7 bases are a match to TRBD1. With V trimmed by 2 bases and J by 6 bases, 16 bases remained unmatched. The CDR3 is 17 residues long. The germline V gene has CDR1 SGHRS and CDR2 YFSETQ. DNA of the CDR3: TGCGCCAGCAGCTTAGCCCCCTCCAGGGGGGGTGGAAATGGCTACACCTTC. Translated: CASSLAPSRGGGNGYTF.